One sample yielded the 16 T cell receptor beta chains listed below, sequenced in a study of T cells in tuberculosis. The data were produced by immunoSEQ multiplex PCR, yet TCRdb's version contains in-frame clones alone and is incomplete. The sample includes approximately 35,000 clones, roughly 97% of them seen just once. Sequencing input: PBMCs. The source is a donor aged 5 to 30 with latent tuberculosis or without tuberculosis infection.

This sequence joins TRBV9 and TRBJ1-2; 9 bases align to TRBD1. From germline, CDR1 is SGDLS and CDR2 YYNGEE. The CDR3 is 15 amino acids. Losses at the gene ends were 0 bases for V and 4 bases for J; bases not matched to a gene: 4. The CDR3 nucleotides are TGTGCCAGCAGCGTAGATTGGACAGGGGTCTATGGCTACACCTTC. Protein: CASSVDWTGVYGYTF.

This rearrangement joins TRBV29-1 to TRBJ2-7, with a possible D match to TRBD2 (6 bases). Between the trimmed V and J ends, which lost 3 bases and 5 bases, there was a span of 11 bases. The CDR3 contains 12 residues. Germline CDR1 reads SQVTM; CDR2 reads ANQGSEA. CDR3 residues: CSVDWRDHEQYF. CDR3 in DNA: TGCAGCGTTGATTGGAGGGACCACGAGCAGTACTTC.

The chain uses TRBV10-3 and TRBJ1-2; 7 bases are shared with TRBD1. The CDR3 is made up of 16 amino acids. The junction had 14 bases not matched to a gene; V was cut back by 3 bases and J by 7 bases. Germline V lookup: CDR1 ENHRY, CDR2 SYGVKD. The CDR3 protein is CAISEGGSPNIAGYTF. CDR3 sequence (DNA): TGTGCCATCAGTGAAGGGGGCAGCCCTAATATTGCTGGCTACACCTTC.

The gene calls are TRBV9 and TRBJ1-2; TRBD1 aligns across 10 bases. The CDR3 runs to 15 residues. V gave up 4 bases and J gave up 5 bases; unmatched junction bases: 8. Per the germline V gene, CDR1 is SGDLS and CDR2 is YYNGEE. The CDR3: CASSPRQGAGYGYTF. CDR3 coding DNA: TGTGCCAGCAGCCCGAGACAGGGGGCGGGGTATGGCTACACCTTC. Together with reference TRBV9 and TRBJ1-2, the CDR3 gives the full variable domain: DSGVTQTPKHLITATGQRVTLRCSPRSGDLSVYWYQQSLDQGLQFLIQYYNGEERAKGNILERFSAQQFPDLHSELNLSSLELGDSALYFCASSPRQGAGYGYTFGSGTRLTVV.

CDR3 in amino acids: CAWARGYGEQYF. In DNA, the CDR3 is TGTGCCTGGGCCAGGGGGTACGGCGAGCAGTACTTC. The chain couples TRBV30 to TRBJ2-7; 7 bases align to TRBD1. Germline CDR1 GTSNPN, CDR2 SVGIG (reference sequence). With V trimmed by 5 bases and J by 6 bases, 7 bases remained unmatched. The CDR3 is 12 residues long.

The CDR3 loop is CASSTPTSGIYNEQFF. DNA of the CDR3: TGTGCCAGCAGTACCCCGACTAGCGGGATATACAATGAGCAGTTCTTC. This chain connects TRBV2 to TRBJ2-1, with 11 bases fitting TRBD2. The germline V gene encodes CDR1 SNHLY and CDR2 FYNNEI. CDR3 length equals 16 residues. V was clipped by 5 bases and J by 4 bases; unmatched bases: 7. Complete variable domain (other parts from reference TRBV2 and TRBJ2-1): EPEVTQTPSHQVTQMGQEVILRCVPISNHLYFYWYRQILGQKVEFLVSFYNNEISEKSEIFDDQFSVERPDGSNFTLKIRSTKLEDSAMYFCASSTPTSGIYNEQFFGPGTRLTVL.

V usage is TRBV27 and J usage is TRBJ2-7; no firm D call. Per germline, CDR1 MNHEY and CDR2 SMNVEV (reference sequence). V lost 3 bases and J 0 bases, leaving 9 bases between the germline ends. The CDR3 runs 14 residues. The CDR3 nucleotides are TGTGCCAGCAGTTTTCGTCCTTCCTCCTACGAGCAGTACTTC. Its translation is CASSFRPSSYEQYF.

This sequence joins TRBV6-6 and TRBJ2-5; no reliable D call. This CDR3 is 13 amino acids long. Germline V lookup: CDR1 MNHNY, CDR2 SVGAGI (reference sequence). V was trimmed by 0 bases and J by 1 base, leaving 3 bases between them. CDR3 protein: CASSYSAQETQYF. The CDR3 region has the DNA TGTGCCAGCAGTTACTCGGCCCAAGAGACCCAGTACTTC.

The rearrangement uses TRBV4-1 and TRBJ1-2; D might be TRBD1 (6 bases). Looked up from germline, CDR1 is MGHRA and CDR2 is YSYEKL. V was pared by 4 bases and J by 8 bases, with 17 bases between. This CDR3 region has 14 residues. CDR3: CASSPQQGGWGYTF. The CDR3, as DNA: TGCGCCAGCAGCCCGCAACAGGGTGGATGGGGCTACACCTTC.

The rearrangement uses TRBV6-5 and TRBJ2-7, with 9 bases fitting TRBD1. This CDR3 has 15 amino acids. With 7 bases clipped from V and 3 bases from J, the junction kept 10 bases outside the gene matches. Germline CDR1 is MNHEY and CDR2 is SVGAGI. The CDR3 nucleotides are TGTGCCAGCAAAAAACAGGGGGCTTTAAACTACGAGCAGTACTTC. Residues: CASKKQGALNYEQYF.

This chain links TRBV6-4 with TRBJ1-1; D gene unclear. The CDR3 is made up of 13 amino acids. CDR1 MRHNA and CDR2 SNTAGT come from the germline V gene. The V gene lost 6 bases and the J gene lost 6 bases, with 14 bases spanning the gap. The CDR3 loop is CASRSSVSPEAFF. The CDR3 DNA sequence: TGTGCCAGCAGAAGTAGTGTATCCCCTGAAGCTTTCTTT.

V is TRBV5-1 and J is TRBJ1-3; 9 nucleotides agree with TRBD1. The CDR3 has 16 residues. Losses at the gene ends were 4 bases for V and 0 bases for J; bases not matched to a gene: 5. From germline, CDR1 is SGHRS and CDR2 YFSETQ. The CDR3 DNA sequence: TGCGCCAGCAGCGTGGACAGGGGAACCTCTGGAAACACCATATATTTT. This codes for CASSVDRGTSGNTIYF. The variable domain in full, with the rest retrieved from reference TRBV5-1 and TRBJ1-3, is KAGVTQTPRYLIKTRGQQVTLSCSPISGHRSVSWYQQTPGQGLQFLFEYFSETQRNKGNFPGRFSGRQFSNSRSEMNVSTLELGDSALYLCASSVDRGTSGNTIYFGEGSWLTVV.

This clone appeared once. The genes are TRBV9 and TRBJ2-7; possible D gene TRBD2, 6 bases. Germline CDR1 and CDR2: SGDLS and YYNGEE. The CDR3 has 15 amino acids. Trimming stripped 0 bases from V and 0 bases from J, with 10 bases between. CDR3 nucleotide sequence: TGTGCCAGCAGCGTAGCCCCCGGGGGCTCCTACGAGCAGTACTTC. It translates to CASSVAPGGSYEQYF.

The CDR3: CASGRKQGMNTEAFF. CDR3 nucleotides: TGTGCTAGTGGCCGTAAACAGGGAATGAACACTGAAGCTTTCTTT. The V and J genes are TRBV12-5 and TRBJ1-1, with D perhaps TRBD1 (6 bases). This CDR3 is 15 amino acids long. Germline V gene lookup returns CDR1 LGHNT and CDR2 FRNRAP. The V end lost 6 bases, the J end lost 0 bases, and 14 bases lay between the germline ends. The full variable domain, completed using reference TRBV12-5 and TRBJ1-1, is DARVTQTPRHKVTEMGQEVTMRCQPILGHNTVFWYRQTMMQGLELLAYFRNRAPLDDSGMPKDRFSAEMPDATLATLKIQPSEPRDSAVYFCASGRKQGMNTEAFFGQGTRLTVV.

The chain is built from TRBV9 and TRBJ2-7, with 9 bases lining up with TRBD2. V lost 4 bases, J lost 0 bases, and 17 bases stayed unmatched. The CDR3 covers 19 residues. Germline CDR1 reads SGDLS; CDR2 reads YYNGEE. In nucleotides, the CDR3 is TGTGCCAGCAGCCCACCCCTGGGAGCGGGGGGTCAAAACTCCTACGAGCAGTACTTC. Its translation: CASSPPLGAGGQNSYEQYF.

This sequence joins TRBV5-8 and TRBJ1-3, with 7 positions matching TRBD1. Germline CDR1 is SGHTS and CDR2 is YDEGEE. The CDR3 has 13 residues. V dropped 5 bases and J dropped 11; count of bases not matched to a gene: 10. CDR3 in DNA: TGTGCCAGCAGACAGGGGCGCGGTGTGCCCATATATTTT. Protein product: CASRQGRGVPIYF. Supplemented by reference TRBV5-8 and TRBJ1-3, the full variable domain reads EAGVTQSPTHLIKTRGQQATLRCSPISGHTSVYWYQQALGLGLQFLLWYDEGEERNRGNFPPRFSGRQFPNYSSELNVNALELEDSALYLCASRQGRGVPIYFGEGSWLTVV.